The rows below give T cell receptor beta chains drawn from one sample of a study of Graves' ophthalmopathy and Graves' hyperthyroidism. MiXCR was run by TCRdb on the multiplex PCR reads, yielding one entry per CDR3 protein. Found here are around 1.1 million distinct CDR3 sequences, around a third of them singletons; the top ten hold 8.5% to 14%. The sequenced sample consisted of peripheral blood or thyroid tissue (not recorded which). These TCRs come from an adult man with Graves' hyperthyroidism. Both conserved end residues are part of each CDR3. Fields, in order: CDR3 protein, J gene, V gene.

CSVDSSSERGRNSPLHF TRBJ1-6 TRBV29-1
CASSGSYTGELYF TRBJ2-7 TRBV5-1
CSAERGASGAYEQYF TRBJ2-7 TRBV20-1
CSLDRSFNYGYTF TRBJ1-2 TRBV29-1
CASRKREANTGELFF TRBJ2-2 TRBV12-3/TRBV12-4
CATSDTRHF TRBJ1-5 TRBV24-1
CSVTGLAITNTGELFF TRBJ2-2 TRBV29-1
CATSDLPGQSNDEQYF TRBJ2-7 TRBV24-1
CASSLSGGTTSYEQYF TRBJ2-7 TRBV5-1
CASSGTGGRYGYTF TRBJ1-2 TRBV7-3